A selection of T cell receptor beta chains follows, all from one sample in a study of radiotherapy plus CTLA-4 blockade in lung cancer. TCRdb's copy holds only in-frame clones and misses some; the assay was immunoSEQ multiplex PCR. Altogether about 93,000 clones are present, roughly 88% being singletons, with the ten largest covering more than 4.5%. The source was peripheral blood, collected from a patient treated with radiotherapy plus ipilimumab. These receptors were collected from a human donor with non-small cell lung cancer that progressed on radiotherapy plus ipilimumab. CDR3s include the opening cysteine and the closing phenylalanine or tryptophan. The D gene is left open where the match is weak. For some rows the clone size is stated as once, few or many, or as a class when expanded; others skip it.

clone_size d_call j_call v_call cdr3_nt cdr3_aa
- - TRBJ2-5 TRBV5-1 TGCGCCAGCAGCTTCTGGAGTCAAGAGACCCAGTACTTC CASSFWSQETQYF
- TRBD1 TRBJ2-7 TRBV2 TGTGCCAGCAGTGGAGATCAGGGGGCGGCGTACTTC CASSGDQGAAYF
once TRBD2 TRBJ2-2 TRBV7-9 TGTGCCAGCAGCTCCCGGACTAGCGGTACCGGGGAGCTGTTTTTT CASSSRTSGTGELFF
- - TRBJ1-1 TRBV25-1 TGTCCGGCCGTTGGGGGGAGCACTGAAGCTTTCTTT CPAVGGSTEAFF
- - TRBJ2-2 TRBV5-1 TGCGCCAGCAGCCCCGGGTCTTCAAACACCGGGGAGCTGTTTTTT CASSPGSSNTGELFF
- - TRBJ2-3 TRBV11-3 TGTGCCAGCAGCTTGGGTGGGACGGACACAGATACGCAGTATTTT CASSLGGTDTDTQYF
- - TRBJ1-1 TRBV5-1 TGCGCCAGCAGCTCGTCCCGGGAGACGAACACTGAAGCTTTCTTT CASSSSRETNTEAFF
- - TRBJ2-7 TRBV30 TGTGCCTGGAGTGCCCTGAATGACGAGCAGTACTTC CAWSALNDEQYF
- - TRBJ1-4 TRBV9 TGTGCCAGCAGCCGGGACGGTCTTAATGAAAAACTGTTTTTT CASSRDGLNEKLFF
- - TRBJ2-3 TRBV7-9 TGTGCCAGTAGCGAGGGTGGAGATACGCAGTATTTT CASSEGGDTQYF
- - TRBJ2-5 TRBV5-1 TGCGCCAGCAGCTGGGGCTCACAAGAGACCCAGTACTTC CASSWGSQETQYF
- - TRBJ1-1 TRBV5-1 TGCGCCAGCAGCCCCGGCGCAATGAACACTGAAGCTTTCTTT CASSPGAMNTEAFF
- - TRBJ2-7 TRBV6-1 TGTGCCAGCAGTGAAGCGCCAGACCGATCCTACGAGCAGTACTTC CASSEAPDRSYEQYF
- - TRBJ1-5 TRBV19 TGTGCCAGTAGTAACCCGGCAGTGGCGGTGGTGGGGAATCAGCCCCAGCATTTT CASSNPAVAVVGNQPQHF
- TRBD2 TRBJ2-1 TRBV2 TGTGCCAGCAGGCGGACTAGCGGTCTCAGCTCCTACAATGAGCAGTTCTTC CASRRTSGLSSYNEQFF
many - TRBJ1-5 TRBV19 TGTGCCAGTAGTATTGGCCCCGGGGGCAATCAGCCCCAGCATTTT CASSIGPGGNQPQHF
- - TRBJ2-1 TRBV15 TGTGCCACCAGCAGAGATCCAATGGTCGCTAACAATGAGCAGTTCTTC CATSRDPMVANNEQFF
- TRBD2 TRBJ2-3 TRBV5-1 TGCGCCAGCAGCTTGGGAGCGGGGGCGACGCACACAGATACGCAGTATTTT CASSLGAGATHTDTQYF
once TRBD2 TRBJ2-2 TRBV18 TGTGCCAGCTCACCCCTAGCGGGGGACACCGGGGAGCTGTTTTTT CASSPLAGDTGELFF
- - TRBJ2-1 TRBV7-9 TGTGCCAGCAGCCCGAGACTAGTCACCTACAATGAGCAGTTCTTC CASSPRLVTYNEQFF
- TRBD1 TRBJ1-1 TRBV5-1 TGCGCCAGCAGCTTGGCCGGGGCAGGGGGCGCGGGGACGGAGGCTTTCTTT CASSLAGAGGAGTEAFF
- - TRBJ2-7 TRBV5-1 TGCGCCAGCAGAACGGCTAGCTCCTACGAGCAGTACTTC CASRTASSYEQYF
- - TRBJ1-1 TRBV5-1 TGCGCCAGCAGGCCGGGGGGGCCGGGGACTGAAGCTTTCTTT CASRPGGPGTEAFF
- - TRBJ1-1 TRBV5-1 TGCGCCAGCAGCTTTGGTCATCAGGGCACTGAAGCTTTCTTT CASSFGHQGTEAFF
- TRBD2 TRBJ2-5 TRBV6-1 TGTGCCAGCAGTGAAGTGAGAGCGGGAGGGCAAGAGACCCAGTACTTC CASSEVRAGGQETQYF
- - TRBJ1-1 TRBV30 TGTGCCTGGAGCTCCAGGACATGGAGCAGAGAGGGAGCTTTCTTT CAWSSRTWSREGAFF
- TRBD1 TRBJ1-1 TRBV15 TGTGCCACCAGAAGGACAGGGGGCGCAGACGCTGAAGCTTTCTTT CATRRTGGADAEAFF
once TRBD1 TRBJ1-3 TRBV7-8 TGTGCCAGCTCTACCCTTAGACAGGGAAACTCTGGAAACACCATATATTTT CASSTLRQGNSGNTIYF
- - TRBJ2-2 TRBV10-3 TGTGCCATCAGTGAGTTGGGGAGCGGAATGAACACCGGGGAGCTGTTTTTT CAISELGSGMNTGELFF
- - TRBJ1-3 TRBV5-1 TGCGCCAGCAGGGCAGGGACAACTGGAAACACCATATATTTT CASRAGTTGNTIYF
- - TRBJ2-7 TRBV11-3 TGTGCCAGCAGCCGGTTTTCTAACGAGCAGTACTTC CASSRFSNEQYF
- TRBD2 TRBJ2-1 TRBV5-1 TGCGCCAGCAGCTTGGGGTTAGCGGGAGGTATTGAGCAGTTCTTC CASSLGLAGGIEQFF
- - TRBJ2-5 TRBV29-1 TGCAGCGTCCTGAAAACTAGCCAAGAGACCCAGTACTTC CSVLKTSQETQYF
- - TRBJ2-7 TRBV5-1 TGCGCCAGCAGCTCGGCCGGGACAACGTTCCTTGAGCAGTACTTC CASSSAGTTFLEQYF
- TRBD2 TRBJ2-3 TRBV11-3 TGTGCCAGCAGCGGGAGGGGAACAGATACGCAGTATTTT CASSGRGTDTQYF
- - TRBJ2-1 TRBV5-6 TGTGCCAGCAACCGGGAAGGTCCGAGCTCCTACAATGAGCAGTTCTTC CASNREGPSSYNEQFF
- - TRBJ2-7 TRBV27 TGTGCCAGCAGTTTGCGACAGGAGAGCTCCTACGAGCAGTACTTC CASSLRQESSYEQYF
- - TRBJ1-5 TRBV28 TGTGCCAGCAGAAAGGACACCGGGGGCAATCAGCCCCAGCATTTT CASRKDTGGNQPQHF
- - TRBJ2-6 TRBV30 TGTGCCTGGACGAGCTCTGGGGCCAACGTCCTGACTTTC CAWTSSGANVLTF
- TRBD1 TRBJ2-7 TRBV6-5 TGTGCCAGCAGTGCCACGACAGGGCAGTACGAGCAGTACTTC CASSATTGQYEQYF
- TRBD1 TRBJ1-4 TRBV15 TGTGCCACCAGCAGAGCGGACAGGGGCCTAACTTCTAATGAAAAACTGTTTTTT CATSRADRGLTSNEKLFF
once TRBD1 TRBJ1-2 TRBV4-2 TGTGCCAGCAGCCAAGGGACAGGGGATTTCGATGGCTACACCTTC CASSQGTGDFDGYTF
- - TRBJ2-1 TRBV7-8 TGTGCCAGCAGCTTTCGGGGAAGCTCCTACAATGAGCAGTTCTTC CASSFRGSSYNEQFF
- - TRBJ1-2 TRBV29-1 TGCAGCGTTGAAGATCTTGGACGATCGGATGGCTACACCTTC CSVEDLGRSDGYTF
- - TRBJ2-6 TRBV19 TGTGCCAGTAGGCCCTCTGGGGCCAACGTCCTGACTTTC CASRPSGANVLTF
- TRBD1 TRBJ2-7 TRBV5-1 TGCGCCAGCTCCCCCGGACAGGGCGTATCCTACGAGCAGTACTTC CASSPGQGVSYEQYF
- TRBD1 TRBJ1-1 TRBV2 TGTGCCAGCAGTCTTACAGGGGGGAACACTGAAGCTTTCTTT CASSLTGGNTEAFF
few TRBD1 TRBJ2-7 TRBV6-6 TGTGCCAGCAGTTACTCATCGGGACAGGGGCCGGGAGAGCAGTACTTC CASSYSSGQGPGEQYF